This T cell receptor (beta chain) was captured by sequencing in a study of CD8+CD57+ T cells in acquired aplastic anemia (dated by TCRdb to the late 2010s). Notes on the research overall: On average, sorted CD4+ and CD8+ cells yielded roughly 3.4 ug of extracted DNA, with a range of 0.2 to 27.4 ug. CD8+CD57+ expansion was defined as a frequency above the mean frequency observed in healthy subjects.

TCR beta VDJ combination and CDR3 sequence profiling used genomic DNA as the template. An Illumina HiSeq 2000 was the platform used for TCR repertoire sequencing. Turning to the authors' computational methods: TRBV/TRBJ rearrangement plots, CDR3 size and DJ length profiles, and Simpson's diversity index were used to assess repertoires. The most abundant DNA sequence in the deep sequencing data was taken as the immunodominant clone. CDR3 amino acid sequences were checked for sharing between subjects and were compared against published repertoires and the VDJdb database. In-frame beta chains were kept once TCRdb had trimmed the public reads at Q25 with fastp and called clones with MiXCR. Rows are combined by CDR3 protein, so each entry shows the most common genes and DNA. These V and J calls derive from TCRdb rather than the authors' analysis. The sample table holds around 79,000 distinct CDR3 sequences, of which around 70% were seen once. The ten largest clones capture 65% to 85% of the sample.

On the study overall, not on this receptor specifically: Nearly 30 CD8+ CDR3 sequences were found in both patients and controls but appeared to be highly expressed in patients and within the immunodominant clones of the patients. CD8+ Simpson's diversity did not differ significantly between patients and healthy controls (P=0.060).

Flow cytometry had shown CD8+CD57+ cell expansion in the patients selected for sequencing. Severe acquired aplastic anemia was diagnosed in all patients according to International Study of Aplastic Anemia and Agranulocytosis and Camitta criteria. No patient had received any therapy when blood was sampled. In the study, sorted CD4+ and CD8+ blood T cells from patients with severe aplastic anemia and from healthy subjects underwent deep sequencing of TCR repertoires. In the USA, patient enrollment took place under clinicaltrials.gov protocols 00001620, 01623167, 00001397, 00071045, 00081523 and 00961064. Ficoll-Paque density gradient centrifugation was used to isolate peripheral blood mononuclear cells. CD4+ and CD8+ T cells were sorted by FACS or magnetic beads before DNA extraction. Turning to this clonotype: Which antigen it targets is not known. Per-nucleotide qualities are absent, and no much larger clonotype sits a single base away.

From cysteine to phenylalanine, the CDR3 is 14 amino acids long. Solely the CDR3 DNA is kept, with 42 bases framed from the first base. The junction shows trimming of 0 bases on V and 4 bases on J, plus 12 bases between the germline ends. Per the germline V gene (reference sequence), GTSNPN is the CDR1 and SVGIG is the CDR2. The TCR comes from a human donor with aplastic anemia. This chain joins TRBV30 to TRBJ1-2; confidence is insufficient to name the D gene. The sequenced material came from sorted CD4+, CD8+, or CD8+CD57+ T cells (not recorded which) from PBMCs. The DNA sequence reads TGTGCCTGGAGTGTAGGACGGACTCTCTATGGCTACACCTTC. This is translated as CAWSVGRTLYGYTF.